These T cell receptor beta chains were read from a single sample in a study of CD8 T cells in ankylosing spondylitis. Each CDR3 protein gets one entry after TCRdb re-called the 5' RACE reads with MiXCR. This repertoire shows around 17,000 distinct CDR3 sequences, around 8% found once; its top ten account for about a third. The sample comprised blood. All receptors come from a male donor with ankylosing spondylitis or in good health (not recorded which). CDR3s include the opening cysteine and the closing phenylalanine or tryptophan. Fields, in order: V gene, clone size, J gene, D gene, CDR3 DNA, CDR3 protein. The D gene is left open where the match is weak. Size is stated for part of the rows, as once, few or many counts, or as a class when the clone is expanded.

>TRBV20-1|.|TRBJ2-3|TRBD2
TGCAGTGCTCCAAATCTAGCGGGAGGGCCTAAGGGGGATACGCAGTATTTT
CSAPNLAGGPKGDTQYF
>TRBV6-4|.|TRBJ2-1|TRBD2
TGTGCCAGCAGCCCCGCGACTAGCGGGGAGCCCAATGAGCAGTTCTTC
CASSPATSGEPNEQFF
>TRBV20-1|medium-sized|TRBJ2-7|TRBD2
TGCAGTGCTGGACTAGCGGGCTCCTACGAGCAGTACTTC
CSAGLAGSYEQYF
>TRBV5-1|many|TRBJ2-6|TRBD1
TGCGCCAGCCGACAGGGCTCTTTCGTCTCTGGGGCCAACGTCCTGACTTTC
CASRQGSFVSGANVLTF
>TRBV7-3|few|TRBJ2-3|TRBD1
TGTGCCAGCAGCATTGGGACAGGGGATACGCAGTATTTT
CASSIGTGDTQYF
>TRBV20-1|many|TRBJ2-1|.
TGCAGTGCTCCCTGGCGGGGCTACAATGAGCAGTTCTTC
CSAPWRGYNEQFF
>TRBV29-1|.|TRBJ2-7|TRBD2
TGCAGCGTTGGGGCGGGGGAATGGAACGAGCAGTACTTC
CSVGAGEWNEQYF
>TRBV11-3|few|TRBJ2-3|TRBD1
TGTGCCAGCAGCCCAAGACAGGGGGCGACGGATACGCAGTATTTT
CASSPRQGATDTQYF
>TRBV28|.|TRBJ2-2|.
TGTGCCAGCAGTTTGTCAGGGGCGAACACCGGGGAGCTGTTTTTT
CASSLSGANTGELFF
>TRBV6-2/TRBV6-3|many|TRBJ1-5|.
TGTGCCAGCAGTTACTCCGGGGGTAGCAATCAGCCCCAGCATTTT
CASSYSGGSNQPQHF